The 20 T cell receptor beta chains below were found in one sample sequenced in a study of technical replicates of blood from a few donors. The protocol was immunoSEQ multiplex PCR, while the TCRdb copy is restricted to in-frame clones and leaves out a portion. The sample has tens of thousands of clones; about 92% are singletons. Material for sequencing was T cells isolated from PBMCs. The receptors originated from a human donor in good health.

This chain connects TRBV21-1 to TRBJ1-2; TRBD1 was called by the table and not checked on the DNA. TRBV21-1 is a documented pseudogene. The CDR3 is 13 amino acids. CDR3 region: CASRGQGCYGYTF. The CDR3 DNA follows: TGTGCCAGTAGGGGACAGGGGTGCTATGGCTACACCTTC.

This clone came up once. The chain carries TRBV21-1 and TRBJ1-5. TRBV21-1 is flagged as a pseudogene. CDR3 length: 15 residues. The CDR3 DNA reads TGTGCCAGCAGCAAAATAGCAGAGAGCAATCAGCCCCAGCATTTT. Its translation is CASSKIAESNQPQHF.

V usage is TRBV9 and J usage is TRBJ1-1; possibly TRBD1 for D (6 bases). V was shortened by 5 bases and J by 1 base, with 18 bases between the two germline ends. CDR1 is SGDLS and CDR2 is YYNGEE in the germline V gene. CDR3 length: 16 residues. In DNA form, the CDR3 reads TGTGCCAGCAGTCGTAGTGCAGGGGCCGGGAACACTGAAGCTTTCTTT. Protein product: CASSRSAGAGNTEAFF.

This clone was observed a few times. CDR3 DNA: TGTGCCAGCAGTTCTTATGGAAACACCATATATTTT. Residues: CASSSYGNTIYF. This chain connects TRBV5-4 to TRBJ1-3; D unclear. CDR3 size: 12 residues. V shed 5 bases and J shed 3 bases, with 6 bases lying between them. Germline loops: CDR1 SGHNT, CDR2 YYREEE (reference sequence).

The chain has TRBV7-9 and TRBJ2-7; the match to TRBD1 covers 9 bases. The CDR3 contains 16 residues. CDR1 and CDR2 from the germline V gene are SEHNR and FQNEAQ (reference sequence). Losses at the gene ends were 1 base for V and 4 bases for J; bases not matched to a gene: 8. In DNA form, the CDR3 reads TGTGCCAGCAGCTTAGGCTGGACAGGGGCGGTTTACGAGCAGTACTTC. This codes for CASSLGWTGAVYEQYF. The full variable domain, rest sourced from reference TRBV7-9 and TRBJ2-7, is DTGVSQNPRHKITKRGQNVTFRCDPISEHNRLYWYRQTLGQGPEFLTYFQNEAQLEKSRLLSDRFSAERPKGSFSTLEIQRTEQGDSAMYLCASSLGWTGAVYEQYFGPGTRLTVT.

The rearrangement links TRBV9 to TRBJ2-3, with TRBD2 identical over 11 bases. This CDR3 region has 16 residues. The germline V gene encodes CDR1 SGDLS and CDR2 YYNGEE. The V and J ends lost 0 bases and 2 bases, in that order; junction bases with no gene match: 2. The CDR3 DNA follows: TGTGCCAGCAGCGTAGTACTAGCGGGAGCCACAGATACGCAGTATTTT. This codes for CASSVVLAGATDTQYF. The full variable domain, in which reference TRBV9 and TRBJ2-3 provide the parts outside the CDR3, is DSGVTQTPKHLITATGQRVTLRCSPRSGDLSVYWYQQSLDQGLQFLIQYYNGEERAKGNILERFSAQQFPDLHSELNLSSLELGDSALYFCASSVVLAGATDTQYFGPGTRLTVL.

V gene TRBV7-2 combines with J gene TRBJ2-7; 7 bases are shared with TRBD1. V was pared by 4 bases and J by 3 bases, with 3 bases of the junction left unmatched. The germline V gene has CDR1 SGHTA and CDR2 FQGNSA. The CDR3 totals 13 residues. CDR3 sequence (DNA): TGTGCCAGCAGCTCGGGACAGAGCTACGAGCAGTACTTC. Its translation is CASSSGQSYEQYF.

The CDR3 is CASSEGAGQGVETQYF. CDR3 sequence (DNA): TGTGCCAGCAGTGAAGGGGCTGGACAGGGGGTAGAGACCCAGTACTTC. The chain recombines TRBV6-1 with TRBJ2-5, with 10 bases lining up with TRBD1. The J segment lost 4 bases and the V segment lost 1 base, leaving 6 bases of the junction unmatched. This CDR3 comprises 16 residues. Germline CDR1 is MNHNS and CDR2 is SASEGT.

The rearrangement joins TRBV7-9 to TRBJ2-7; TRBD2 matches at 7 bases. The V and J ends lost 6 bases and 1 base, in that order; junction bases with no gene match: 3. CDR3 length: 13 residues. The germline V gene encodes CDR1 SEHNR and CDR2 FQNEAQ (reference sequence). CDR3 sequence reads: CASRAGLSYEQYF. The CDR3 DNA is TGTGCCAGCAGAGCGGGACTATCCTACGAGCAGTACTTC.

The V and J genes are TRBV19 and TRBJ2-7; TRBD2 agrees at 11 bases. V lost 2 bases, J lost 5 bases, and 8 bases stayed unmatched. This CDR3 comprises 16 residues. Per germline, CDR1 LNHDA and CDR2 SQIVND (reference sequence). In DNA, the CDR3 is TGTGCCAGTAGTATAAGACTAGCGGGGCCCGGCGACGAGCAGTACTTC. This encodes CASSIRLAGPGDEQYF.

The chain employs TRBV7-9 and TRBJ2-3; a possible D gene is TRBD2 (5 bases). V gave up 2 bases and J gave up 2 bases, with 11 bases separating them. Germline CDR1 reads SEHNR; CDR2 reads FQNEAQ (reference sequence). The CDR3 extends over 15 amino acids. This chain's CDR3 is CASSLIGDYTDTQYF. The CDR3, as DNA: TGTGCCAGCAGCTTAATAGGAGACTACACAGATACGCAGTATTTT. Full variable domain (rest looked up from reference TRBV7-9 and TRBJ2-3): DTGVSQNPRHKITKRGQNVTFRCDPISEHNRLYWYRQTLGQGPEFLTYFQNEAQLEKSRLLSDRFSAERPKGSFSTLEIQRTEQGDSAMYLCASSLIGDYTDTQYFGPGTRLTVL.

This rearrangement joins TRBV7-9 to TRBJ1-3, with no clear D. V was cut by 2 bases and J by 4 bases, with 9 bases left in between. Germline CDR1 SEHNR, CDR2 FQNEAQ (reference sequence). The CDR3 runs to 14 residues. The CDR3 DNA reads TGTGCCAGCAGCTTATCCGGGTTAGGAAACACCATATATTTT. Translated, it gives CASSLSGLGNTIYF.

As to this clone: This sample includes further DNA sequences coding for the same CDR3. The chain employs TRBV25-1 and TRBJ1-1; D unresolved. The CDR3 has 13 residues. The ends were cut back, 4 bases at V and 1 base at J, with 7 bases in the middle. Germline V gives CDR1 MGHDK, CDR2 SYGVNS. For the CDR3, the DNA is TGTGCCAGCAGTGGCGGTTGGAACACTGAAGCTTTCTTT. Its translation: CASSGGWNTEAFF.

This rearrangement joins TRBV9 to TRBJ2-5; 7 positions match TRBD2. With the DNA end fitting TRBJ2-7 better, the J assignment may be wrong. The V gene's germline CDR1 is SGDLS and CDR2 YYNGEE. This CDR3 contains 15 residues. The CDR3 DNA follows: TGTGCCAGCAGCGTAGGGACGGGAGGTACGTACGAGCAGTACTTC. It codes for CASSVGTGGTYEQYF.

The chain is built from TRBV18 and TRBJ1-5; 8 bases are shared with TRBD1. V lost 2 bases and J lost 2; bases outside the gene matches: 5. Germline CDR1 and CDR2: KGHSH and LQKENI. This CDR3 has 16 residues. Here the CDR3 DNA reads TGTGCCAGCTCACCAACAGGGGGAAGGGGCAATCAGCCCCAGCATTTT. Its protein product is CASSPTGGRGNQPQHF.

This chain links TRBV11-2 with TRBJ2-7; D possibly corresponds to TRBD2 (6 bases). Looked up from germline, CDR1 is SGHAT and CDR2 is FQNNGV. The CDR3 loop spans 15 amino acids. V was shortened by 1 base and J by 3 bases, with 13 bases between the two germline ends. The CDR3 loop reads CASSLVDYYNYEQYF. CDR3 DNA sequence: TGTGCCAGCAGCTTAGTGGACTACTATAACTACGAGCAGTACTTC.

V usage is TRBV15 and J usage is TRBJ2-2; tentatively, D is TRBD1 (5 bases). With 1 base removed from V and 0 bases from J, the gap between germline ends came to 12 bases. Per the germline V gene, CDR1 is LNHNV and CDR2 is YYDKDF (reference sequence). The CDR3 sequence is 17 residues long. CDR3 amino acids: CATSRASGATNTGELFF. The CDR3 DNA sequence: TGTGCCACCAGCAGAGCCTCTGGGGCAACGAACACCGGGGAGCTGTTTTTT.

This rearrangement joins TRBV5-1 to TRBJ2-7, with D possibly TRBD1 on 5 matching bases. The germline V and J ends were trimmed by 4 bases and 4 bases, with 21 bases remaining between them. The germline gives CDR1 SGHRS, CDR2 YFSETQ. The CDR3 is 16 amino acids. Written as DNA, the CDR3 is TGCGCCAGCAGCCGAGATCCTTCGACAGAAAATTACGAGCAGTACTTC. Translation: CASSRDPSTENYEQYF.

This chain uses TRBV7-8 with TRBJ2-1, with 9 bases matching TRBD2. CDR3 length equals 14 residues. The V and J ends lost 9 bases and 7 bases, in that order; junction bases with no gene match: 10. Per germline, CDR1 SGHVS and CDR2 FQNEAQ. This CDR3 is CASHSGSISNEQFF. The CDR3 DNA reads as TGTGCCAGTCATAGCGGGAGTATTTCGAATGAGCAGTTCTTC.

The V call is TRBV6-6, the J call TRBJ1-1; D remains unclear. CDR3 length: 11 residues. Trimming pared 8 bases from V and 6 bases from J, leaving 10 bases between. CDR1 is MNHNY, CDR2 SVGAGI, per germline (reference sequence). CDR3 nucleotides: TGTGCCAGCTTGGGAGGAGCTGAAGCTTTCTTT. As protein: CASLGGAEAFF.